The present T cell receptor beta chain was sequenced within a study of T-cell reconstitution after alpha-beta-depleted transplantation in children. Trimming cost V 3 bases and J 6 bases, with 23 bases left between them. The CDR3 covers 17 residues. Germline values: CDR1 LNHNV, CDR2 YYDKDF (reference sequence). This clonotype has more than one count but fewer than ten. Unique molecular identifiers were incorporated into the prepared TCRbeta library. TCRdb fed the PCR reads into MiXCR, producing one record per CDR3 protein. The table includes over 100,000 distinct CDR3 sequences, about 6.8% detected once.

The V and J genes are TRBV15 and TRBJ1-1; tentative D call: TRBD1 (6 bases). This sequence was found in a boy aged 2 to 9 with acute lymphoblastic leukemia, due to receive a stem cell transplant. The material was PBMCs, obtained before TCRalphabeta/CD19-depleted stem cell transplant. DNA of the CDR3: TGTGCCACCAGCAGGAGGGGACATTCTCAAGGGGGGGCTGAAGCTTTCTTT. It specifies CATSRRGHSQGGAEAFF.